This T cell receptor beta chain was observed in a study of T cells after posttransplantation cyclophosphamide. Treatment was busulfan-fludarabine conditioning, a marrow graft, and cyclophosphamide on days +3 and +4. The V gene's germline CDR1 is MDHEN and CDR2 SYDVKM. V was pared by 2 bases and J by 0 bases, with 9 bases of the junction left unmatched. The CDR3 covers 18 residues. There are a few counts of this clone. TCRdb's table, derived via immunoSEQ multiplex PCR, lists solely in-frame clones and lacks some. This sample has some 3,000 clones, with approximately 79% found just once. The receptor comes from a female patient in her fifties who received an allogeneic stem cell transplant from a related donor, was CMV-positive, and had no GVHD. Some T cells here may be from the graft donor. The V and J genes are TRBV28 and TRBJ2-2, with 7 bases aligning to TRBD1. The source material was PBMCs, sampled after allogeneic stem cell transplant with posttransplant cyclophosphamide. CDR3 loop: CASSLEGPGQTNTGELFF. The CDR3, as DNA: TGTGCCAGCAGTTTAGAAGGACCGGGACAGACGAACACCGGGGAGCTGTTTTTT.